This T cell receptor (beta chain) was observed in a study of cytomegalovirus exposure and HLA in healthy donors. This CDR3 comprises 17 residues. CDR1 KGHSH and CDR2 LQKENI come from the germline V gene. V lost 5 bases, J lost 11 bases, and 19 bases stayed unmatched. This PCR relied on a set of 60 Vbeta primers and 13 Jbeta primers. Only in-frame clones appear in the TCRdb table, and some are missing; sequencing was by immunoSEQ multiplex PCR. This sample's clone table lists roughly 41,000 clones. Sequences were obtained from PBMCs. The chain carries TRBV18 and TRBJ1-5, with TRBD1 matching over 9 bases. The sequence was obtained from a middle-aged woman in good health and CMV-seronegative. The CDR3 coding sequence is TGTGCCAGCTCATCAGAAGATACAGGGGGCGGGGAGGTTGCCCAGCATTTT. This encodes CASSSEDTGGGEVAQHF.